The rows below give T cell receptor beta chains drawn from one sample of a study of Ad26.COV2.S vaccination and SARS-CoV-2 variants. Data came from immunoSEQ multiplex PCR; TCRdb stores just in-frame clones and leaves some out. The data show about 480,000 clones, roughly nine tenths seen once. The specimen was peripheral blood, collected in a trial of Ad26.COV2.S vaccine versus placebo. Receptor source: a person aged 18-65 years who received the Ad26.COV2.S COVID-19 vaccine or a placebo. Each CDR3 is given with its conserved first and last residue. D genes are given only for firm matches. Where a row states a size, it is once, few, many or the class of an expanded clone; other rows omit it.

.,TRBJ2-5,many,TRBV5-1,TGCGCCAGCAGCTTTCGTCTGGGGGCAGGGGAGACCCAGTACTTC,CASSFRLGAGETQYF
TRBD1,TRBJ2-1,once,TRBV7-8,TGTGCCAGCAGCAGAGGGCAGGGGGCGCGAGGTTACAATGAGCAGTTCTTC,CASSRGQGARGYNEQFF
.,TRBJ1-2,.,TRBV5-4,TGTGCCAGCAGCTTGGGGTATGACTATGGCTACACCTTC,CASSLGYDYGYTF
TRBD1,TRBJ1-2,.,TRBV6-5,TGTGCCAGCAGACCTCCGACAGGGGACGGCTACACCTTC,CASRPPTGDGYTF
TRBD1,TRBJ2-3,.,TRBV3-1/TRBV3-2,TGTGCCAGCAGCGACAGGGGGGTGGATACGCAGTATTTT,CASSDRGVDTQYF
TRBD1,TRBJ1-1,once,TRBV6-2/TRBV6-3,TGTGCCAGCAGTTCCGGGACAGGGCTTTTTCCTTTCTTT,CASSSGTGLFPFF
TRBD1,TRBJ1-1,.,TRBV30,TGTGCCTGGAGTCCTTCAGGGACAGGGTTCACTGAAGCTTTCTTT,CAWSPSGTGFTEAFF
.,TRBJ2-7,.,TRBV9,TGTGCCAGCAGTCCGTCCCCACTATGGGACGAGCAGTACTTC,CASSPSPLWDEQYF
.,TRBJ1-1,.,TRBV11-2,TGTGCCAGCAGCTTAGAGCTTGGGGGCGCGCGGACTGAAGCTTTCTTT,CASSLELGGARTEAFF
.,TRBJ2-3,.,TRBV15,TGTGCCACCACAAGGGAAGATACGCAGTATTTT,CATTREDTQYF
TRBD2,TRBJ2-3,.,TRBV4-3,TGCGCCAGCAGCCAAGAATGGACTGGCGGGAGGGATACGCAGTATTTT,CASSQEWTGGRDTQYF
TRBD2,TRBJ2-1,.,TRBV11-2,TGTGCCAGCAGCTTAGGTGCACGACTAGCGAGGGATGAGCAGTTCTTC,CASSLGARLARDEQFF
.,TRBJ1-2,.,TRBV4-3,TGCGCCAGCAGCCAAGAGGGTAGAAACTATGGCTACACCTTC,CASSQEGRNYGYTF
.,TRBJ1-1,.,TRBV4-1,TGCGCCAGCAGCCAAGAGGTTACTTTCACTGAAGCTTTCTTT,CASSQEVTFTEAFF
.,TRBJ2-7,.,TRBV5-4,TGTGCCAGCAGCTTGGACGAGGCGGTCTACGAGCAGTACTTC,CASSLDEAVYEQYF
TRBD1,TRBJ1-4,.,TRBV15,TGTGCCACCAGTTACCAGGGGGTAGAGGAAAAACTGTTTTTT,CATSYQGVEEKLFF
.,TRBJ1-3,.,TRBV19,TGTGCCAGTAGTACTCTCTCGAGCTCTGGAAACACCATATATTTT,CASSTLSSSGNTIYF
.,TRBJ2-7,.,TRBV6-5,TGTGCCAGCAGTTACTCGAGGGCAGCTATCTACGAGCAGTACTTC,CASSYSRAAIYEQYF
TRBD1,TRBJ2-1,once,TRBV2,TGTGCCAGCGATGTGCCGTGGACAGGGAATCACCCCTACAATGAGCAGTTCTTC,CASDVPWTGNHPYNEQFF
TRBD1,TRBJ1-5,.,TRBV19,TGTGCCAGTAGTCCCTTGACAGGGGGATATAGCAATCAGCCCCAGCATTTT,CASSPLTGGYSNQPQHF
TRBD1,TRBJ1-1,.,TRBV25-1,TGTGCCAGCAGAGCGCAGGGGGGGAACACTGAAGCTTTCTTT,CASRAQGGNTEAFF
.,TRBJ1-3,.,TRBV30,TGTGCCTGGGCCTCGGGGACTGGAAACACCATATATTTT,CAWASGTGNTIYF
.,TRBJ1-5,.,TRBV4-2,TGTGCCAGCAGCCAAGGTGGCAGGGAATACAATCAGCCCCAGCATTTT,CASSQGGREYNQPQHF
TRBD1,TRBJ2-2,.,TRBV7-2,TGTGCCAGCAGCTTAGGACAGGGCAACGGGGAGCTGTTTTTT,CASSLGQGNGELFF
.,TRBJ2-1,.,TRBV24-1,TGTGCCACCAGTGATCGGACAGCCAGCTCCTACAATGAGCAGTTCTTC,CATSDRTASSYNEQFF
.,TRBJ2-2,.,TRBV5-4,TGTGCCAGCAGGGTGACAGGTCGGGCCGGGGAGCTGTTTTTT,CASRVTGRAGELFF
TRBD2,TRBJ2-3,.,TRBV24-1,TGTGCCACCAGTGATTTGAGCGGGTCATCGGGAGGGCTAGATACGCAGTATTTT,CATSDLSGSSGGLDTQYF
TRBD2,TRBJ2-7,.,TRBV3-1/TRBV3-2,TGTGCCAGCAGCCAAGGGGGCCAGCGGGAGGGCATTGAGCAGTACTTC,CASSQGGQREGIEQYF
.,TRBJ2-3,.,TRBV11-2,TGTGCCAGCAGCCCAGACTCCATCACAGGAATTAGAGATACGCAGTATTTT,CASSPDSITGIRDTQYF
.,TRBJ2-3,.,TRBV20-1,TGCAGTGCTAGTCTGGAAACTCCCCTCACTAGAAGCACAGATACGCAGTATTTT,CSASLETPLTRSTDTQYF
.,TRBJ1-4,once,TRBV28,TGTGCCAGCAGTTTACGACCCGGGGGGAATGAAAAACTGTTTTTT,CASSLRPGGNEKLFF
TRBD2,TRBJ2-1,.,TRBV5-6,TGTGCCAGCAGCCAAGGGACTAGCGGCAAAAAGCAGTTCTTC,CASSQGTSGKKQFF
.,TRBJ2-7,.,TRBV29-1,TGCAGCGTTACCGAGGGTCAGGGCGGGGAGCAGTACTTC,CSVTEGQGGEQYF
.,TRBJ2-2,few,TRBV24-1,TGTGCCACCAGTGATTGGGCTACCCTGAACACCGGGGAGCTGTTTTTT,CATSDWATLNTGELFF
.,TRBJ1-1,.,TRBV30,TGTGCCTGGATTACGGGCCGGCGGAACACTGAAGCTTTCTTT,CAWITGRRNTEAFF
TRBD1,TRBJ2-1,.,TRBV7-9,TGTGCCAGCAGTCAATTCCGGGACAGGGACGACAATGAGCAGTTCTTC,CASSQFRDRDDNEQFF
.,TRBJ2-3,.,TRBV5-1,TGCGCCAGCAGACGGGACGGCACAGATACGCAGTATTTT,CASRRDGTDTQYF
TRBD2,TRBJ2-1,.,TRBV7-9,TGTGCCAGCAGCTCCGGGACTAGCGACTACAATGAGCAGTTCTTC,CASSSGTSDYNEQFF
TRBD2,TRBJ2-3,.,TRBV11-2,TGTGCCAGCAGGAGTAGCGGGAGCATTAGCACAGATACGCAGTATTTT,CASRSSGSISTDTQYF
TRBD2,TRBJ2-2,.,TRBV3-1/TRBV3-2,TGTGCCAGCAGCCAAAGTCTACTAGCGACCACCGGGGAGCTGTTTTTT,CASSQSLLATTGELFF
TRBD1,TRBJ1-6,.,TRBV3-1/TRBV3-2,TGTGCCAGCAGGCTTTCGACAGGGAGGTTGAATTCACCCCTCCACTTT,CASRLSTGRLNSPLHF
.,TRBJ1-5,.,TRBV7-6,TGTGCCAGCAGCTCCCCTCTAGCGGAGCGCAATCAGCCCCAGCATTTT,CASSSPLAERNQPQHF
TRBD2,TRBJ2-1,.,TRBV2,TGTGCCAGCAGTGCTAGCGGGTTCTACAATGAGCAGTTCTTC,CASSASGFYNEQFF
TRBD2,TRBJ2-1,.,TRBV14,TGTGCCAGCAGCCAATTGGTAGCGGGAGTAGGTACCGATGAGCAGTTCTTC,CASSQLVAGVGTDEQFF
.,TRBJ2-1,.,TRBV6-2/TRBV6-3,TGTGCCAGCAGTTATGGGCGGGATTACAATGAGCAGTTCTTC,CASSYGRDYNEQFF